A single T cell receptor (beta chain) is shown here with its context. The record originates from a study of blood T cell repertoires in COVID-19. Trimming removed 0 bases at V and 6 bases at J, with 15 bases between. CDR1 is MNHEY and CDR2 is SMNVEV in the germline V gene (reference sequence). This CDR3 is built from 15 residues. Profiling relied on immunoSEQ multiplex PCR, and the TCRdb table lists in-frame clones only, not all of them. The sample holds hundreds of thousands of clones; around 91% are singletons and the top ten take about 1.1%. Sequencing was done on a sample of PBMCs or T cells enriched from blood (not recorded which). V gene TRBV27 combines with J gene TRBJ2-7; TRBD1 might be the D (7 bases). The clonotype was recovered from a man aged 30-40 years who had recovered from COVID-19. CDR3 nucleotide sequence: TGTGCCAGCAGTTTATCTCGGGCAGGGGGGCGCGAGCAGTACTTC. Its protein product is CASSLSRAGGREQYF.